The text below deals with one T cell receptor beta chain. This sample is part of a study of cytomegalovirus exposure and HLA in healthy donors. PCR involved 60 Vbeta and 13 Jbeta primers. Clones were read by immunoSEQ multiplex PCR, and TCRdb kept only the in-frame ones, dropping some. The table has more than 150,000 clones, around 78% seen once; the top ten hold around 3.1%. This CDR3 is built from 15 residues. The J segment lost 7 bases and the V segment lost 5 bases, leaving 9 bases of the junction unmatched. CDR1 and CDR2 (germline): SGHNT, YENEEA. This TCR was sampled from a woman aged 45-65 years in good health and CMV-seropositive. The sample taken for sequencing was PBMCs. This chain connects TRBV11-3 to TRBJ2-1, with TRBD1 matching 9 bases. The CDR3 sequence is CASSLRRGQGNEQFF. In DNA form, the CDR3 reads TGTGCCAGCAGCCTCAGGAGGGGACAGGGAAATGAGCAGTTCTTC.